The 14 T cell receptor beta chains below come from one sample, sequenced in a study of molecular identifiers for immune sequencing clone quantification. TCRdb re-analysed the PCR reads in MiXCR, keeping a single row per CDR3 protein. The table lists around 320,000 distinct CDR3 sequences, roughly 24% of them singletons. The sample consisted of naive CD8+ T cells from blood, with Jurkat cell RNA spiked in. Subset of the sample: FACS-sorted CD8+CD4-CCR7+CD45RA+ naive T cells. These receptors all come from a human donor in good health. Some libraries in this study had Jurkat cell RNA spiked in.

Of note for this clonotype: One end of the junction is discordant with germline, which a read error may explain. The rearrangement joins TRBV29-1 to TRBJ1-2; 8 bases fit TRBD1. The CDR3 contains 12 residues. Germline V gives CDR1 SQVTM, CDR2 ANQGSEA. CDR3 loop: CSVDRGPYGYTF. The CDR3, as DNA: TGCAGCGTTGACAGGGGGCCCTATGGCTATACCTTC. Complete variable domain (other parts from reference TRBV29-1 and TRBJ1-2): SAVISQKPSRDICQRGTSLTIQCQVDSQVTMMFWYRQQPGQSLTLIATANQGSEATYESGFVIDKFPISRPNLTFSTLTVSNMSPEDSSIYLCSVDRGPYGYTFGSGTRLTVV.

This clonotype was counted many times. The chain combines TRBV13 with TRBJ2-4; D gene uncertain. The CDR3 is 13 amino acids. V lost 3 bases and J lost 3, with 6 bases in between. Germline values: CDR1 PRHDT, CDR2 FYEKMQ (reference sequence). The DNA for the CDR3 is TGTGCCAGCAGCTTGATGGTCAAAAACATTCAGTACTTC. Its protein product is CASSLMVKNIQYF.

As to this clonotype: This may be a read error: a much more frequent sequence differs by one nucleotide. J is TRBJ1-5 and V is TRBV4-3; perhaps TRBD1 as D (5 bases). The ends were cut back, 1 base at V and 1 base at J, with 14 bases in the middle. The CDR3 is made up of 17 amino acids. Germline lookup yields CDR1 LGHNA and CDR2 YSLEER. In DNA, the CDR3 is TGCGCCAGCAGCCAAGGTGTGGGGGAAAGGAGCAATCAGCCCCAGCATTTT. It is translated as CASSQGVGERSNQPQHF.

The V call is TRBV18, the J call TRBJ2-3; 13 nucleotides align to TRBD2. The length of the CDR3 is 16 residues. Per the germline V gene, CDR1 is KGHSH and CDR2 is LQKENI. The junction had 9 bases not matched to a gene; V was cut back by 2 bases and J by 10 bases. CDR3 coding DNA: TGTGCCAGCTCACCAACTAGCGGGAGGGCCATAAATGCGCAGTATTTT. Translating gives CASSPTSGRAINAQYF.

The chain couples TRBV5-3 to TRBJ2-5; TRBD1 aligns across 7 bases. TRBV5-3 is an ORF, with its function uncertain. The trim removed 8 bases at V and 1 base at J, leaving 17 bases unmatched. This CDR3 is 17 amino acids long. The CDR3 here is CASSRPTGVRFQETQYF. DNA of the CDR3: TGTGCCAGCAGCCGGCCTACAGGGGTTCGGTTCCAAGAGACCCAGTACTTC.

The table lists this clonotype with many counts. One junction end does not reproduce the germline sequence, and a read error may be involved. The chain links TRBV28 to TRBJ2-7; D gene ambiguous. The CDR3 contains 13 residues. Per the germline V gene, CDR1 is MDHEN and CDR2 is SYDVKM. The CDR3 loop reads CANSLGPAYEQYF. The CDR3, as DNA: TGTGCCAACAGTTTGGGTCCAGCTTACGAGCAGTACTTC.

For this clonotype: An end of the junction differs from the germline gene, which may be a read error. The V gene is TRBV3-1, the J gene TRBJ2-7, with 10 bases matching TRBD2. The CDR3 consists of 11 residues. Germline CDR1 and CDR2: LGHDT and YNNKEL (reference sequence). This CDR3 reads CVSSQGLAVSF. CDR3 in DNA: TGTGTCAGCAGCCAAGGACTAGCGGTAAGCTTC.

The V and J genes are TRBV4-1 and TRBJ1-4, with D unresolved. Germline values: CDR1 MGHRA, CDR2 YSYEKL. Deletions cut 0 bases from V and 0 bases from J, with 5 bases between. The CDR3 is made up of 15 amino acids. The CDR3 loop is CASSQDASTNEKLFF. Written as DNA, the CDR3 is TGCGCCAGCAGCCAAGACGCCTCAACTAATGAAAAACTGTTTTTT.

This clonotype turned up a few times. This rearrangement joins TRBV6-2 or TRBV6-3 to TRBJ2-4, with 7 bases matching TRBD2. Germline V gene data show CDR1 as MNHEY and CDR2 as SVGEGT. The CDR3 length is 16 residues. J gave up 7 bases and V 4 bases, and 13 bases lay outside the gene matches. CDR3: CASSSRDYLPANIQYF. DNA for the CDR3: TGTGCCAGCAGTTCCCGGGACTACCTCCCTGCGAACATTCAGTACTTC.

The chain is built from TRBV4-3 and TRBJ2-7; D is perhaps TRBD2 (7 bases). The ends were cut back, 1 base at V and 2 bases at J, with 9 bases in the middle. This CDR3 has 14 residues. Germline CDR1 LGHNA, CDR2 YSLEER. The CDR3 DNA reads TGCGCCAGCAGCCAAGCGGGGGGCACCTACGAGCAGTACTTC. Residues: CASSQAGGTYEQYF.

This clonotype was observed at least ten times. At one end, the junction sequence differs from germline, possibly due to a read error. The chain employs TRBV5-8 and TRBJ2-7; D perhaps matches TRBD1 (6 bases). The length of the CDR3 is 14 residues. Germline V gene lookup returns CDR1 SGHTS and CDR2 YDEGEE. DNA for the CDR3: TGTGCCAGCAGCCCAAAGGGGGTAGCCTACGAGCAATACTTC. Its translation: CASSPKGVAYEQYF.

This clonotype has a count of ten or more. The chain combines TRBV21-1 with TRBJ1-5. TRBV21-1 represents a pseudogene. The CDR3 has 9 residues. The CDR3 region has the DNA TGTGCCAGAAATCAGCCCCAGCATTTT. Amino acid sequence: CARNQPQHF.

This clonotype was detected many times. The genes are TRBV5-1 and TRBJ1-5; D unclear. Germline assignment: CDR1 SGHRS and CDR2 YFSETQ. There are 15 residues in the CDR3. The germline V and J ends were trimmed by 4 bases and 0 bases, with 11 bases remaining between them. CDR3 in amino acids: CASSPAPGSNQPQHF. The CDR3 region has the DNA TGCGCCAGCAGCCCCGCTCCGGGTAGCAATCAGCCCCAGCATTTT.

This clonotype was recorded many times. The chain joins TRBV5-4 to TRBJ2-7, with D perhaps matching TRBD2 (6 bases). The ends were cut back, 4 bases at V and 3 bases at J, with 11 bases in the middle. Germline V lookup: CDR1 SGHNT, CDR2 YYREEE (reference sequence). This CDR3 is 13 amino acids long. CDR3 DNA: TGTGCCAGCAGCGGCGGGAAGGACTACGAGCAGTACTTC. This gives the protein CASSGGKDYEQYF.